This T cell receptor (beta chain) was identified during a study of PD-1 blockade in classical Hodgkin lymphoma (TCRdb year 2020). At the level of the whole study: Nivolumab dosing was 3 mg/kg intravenously every 2 weeks, continuing until either disease progression or unacceptable toxicity. A peripheral blood immune signature of response to PD-1 blockade in classical Hodgkin lymphoma was defined using TCR beta sequencing and CyTOF. Findings and caveats that apply to the study as a whole: Lower diversity was observed in patients in whom nivolumab was started less than 1 year after ASCT, and these patients were excluded from later analyses so that confounding by immune reconstitution would be avoided. The study was restricted to a single clinical trial cohort, and the causes of repertoire differences, possibly disease activity or prior therapy, were left undefined. CD4+ but not CD8+ TCR diversity rose significantly by C4D1 (p=0.0027 vs p=0.16), most apparent in complete responders (p=0.02). Among trial patients, those achieving complete response had baseline diversity similar to that of newly diagnosed patients, while diversity was significantly lower in partial responders and progressors. Baseline TCR diversity was reported to be lower in newly diagnosed patients than in healthy donors and to be lower still in relapsed/refractory patients.

Reading the germline V gene gives CDR1 LGHNA and CDR2 YSLEER. The CDR3 runs 16 residues from the cysteine to the phenylalanine. Left in the record is the CDR3 DNA by itself, 48 bases read in frame from the first base. V loses 1 base of germline sequence and J loses 3 bases, and the interval between the two ends is 15 bases. Genomic DNA was extracted with the Qiagen DNeasy kit from unsorted PBMCs and from negatively selected CD4+ and CD8+ fractions. Using primers that anneal to V and J segments, immunoSEQ multiplex PCR amplified the TCR beta CDR3 regions. Amplification bias was minimized using a synthetic immune receptor repertoire, and residual bias was removed computationally after sequencing. Regarding the original processing steps: Custom Python scripts were used to quantify repertoire diversity as the Shannon entropy index. Unsorted, CD4+ and CD8+ repertoires were analyzed separately, except in combined analyses where CD4+ and CD8+ sequences were merged in silico. Clonal expansion was defined as at least a 2-fold frequency increase after treatment relative to C1D1, with a pseudocount of 0.5 for undetected baseline clones. Clones with 0 or 1 copy at C1D1 were classified as singleton clones, and clones with 2 or more copies were classified as non-singleton clones. By matching protein sequences in sorted samples from the same patient, clones expanded in unsorted samples were annotated as CD4+, CD8+ or unknown. Wilcoxon tests on paired samples were used to test diversity changes from C1D1 to C4D1. TCRdb holds this immuneACCESS table with in-frame rearrangements only. Some clones are missing; in checked studies, unresolved V genes explain under half, and the rest has no known cause. V and J calls plus clone size are reproduced from that table; the DNA served to infer D and trimming. This sample gives over 9,000 clones in total; over 80% of them show up just once. The ten largest make up about 1.5% of the sample.

Turning to this clone: What this receptor recognizes is not known. Base quality data are lacking; no much larger clone is found one base away.

Explained via the paper, the time point label denotes: cycle 4 day 1 (C4D1), after 6 weeks of nivolumab. Every trial patient had relapsed following autologous stem cell transplantation, and prior brentuximab vedotin exposure was what differed among cohorts A, B and C. CD4+ T cells were purified from thawed PBMCs by magnetic negative selection with a Miltenyi CD4+ T cell isolation kit. The trial cohort included 50 or so patients with relapsed/refractory classical Hodgkin lymphoma, and each patient had a best overall response of complete response, partial response or progressive disease. In the multi-cohort phase II CheckMate 205 trial, trial patients received single-agent nivolumab. Best overall response was determined by an independent review committee according to the 2007 International Working Group response criteria. Trial PBMCs were collected immediately before nivolumab initiation (C1D1) and during therapy at cycle 2 day 1 and cycle 4 day 1. Peripheral blood was collected in 8 mL Vacutainer Cell Preparation Tubes, from which PBMCs were isolated by centrifugation and then cryopreserved. Purified CD4+ and CD8+ fractions were generated only in cases for which an additional PBMC sample was available. Magnetically labelled cells were removed on LS columns in a quadroMACS separator, and the flow-through was collected as the purified fraction.

The chain employs TRBV4-3 and TRBJ1-2; the D segment cannot be called with confidence. This TCR derives from a human donor with classical Hodgkin lymphoma. The sample was CD4+ T cells from blood, taken before the fourth cycle of nivolumab. The CDR3 sequence is CASSQGVRGAHYGYTF. At the DNA level, the sequence is TGCGCCAGCAGCCAAGGAGTTCGAGGCGCCCACTATGGCTACACCTTC.